These T cell receptor beta chains were read from a single sample in a study of cytomegalovirus exposure and HLA in healthy donors. Only in-frame clones appear in the TCRdb table, and some are missing; sequencing was by immunoSEQ multiplex PCR. Of roughly 71,000 clones detected, around 69% appear once; the ten largest clones hold about an eighth. Specimen: PBMCs. These receptors were taken from a human donor in good health. The CDR3 runs from the conserved cysteine through the conserved F or W. D genes are given only for firm matches. Expanded clones are given a class, and other clones once, few, many or no size at all.

clone size	V gene	J gene	D gene	CDR3 protein	CDR3 DNA
few	TRBV18	TRBJ1-1	TRBD1	CASSPGQREAFF	TGTGCCAGCTCACCGGGACAGCGTGAAGCTTTCTTT
-	TRBV12-5	TRBJ1-3	TRBD1	CASGLVTGGSGNTIYF	TGTGCTAGTGGTTTAGTGACAGGGGGCTCTGGAAACACCATATATTTT
-	TRBV9	TRBJ2-3	-	CASSGRTAFTDTQYF	TGTGCCAGCAGCGGGAGGACAGCTTTCACAGATACGCAGTATTTT
-	TRBV28	TRBJ2-1	TRBD2	CASSYASGSEQFF	TGTGCCAGCAGTTACGCTAGCGGGAGTGAGCAGTTCTTC
once	TRBV5-1	TRBJ2-7	TRBD2	CASSLRESTYEQYF	TGCGCCAGCAGTTTGCGGGAGTCTACCTACGAGCAGTACTTC
-	TRBV27	TRBJ2-7	TRBD1	CASSLVDRVYEQYF	TGTGCCAGCAGTTTAGTGGACAGGGTATACGAGCAGTACTTC
-	TRBV28	TRBJ2-1	TRBD1	CASSSTGVRNEQFF	TGTGCCAGCAGCTCTACAGGGGTGAGGAATGAGCAGTTCTTC
-	TRBV5-6	TRBJ2-7	TRBD1	CASTAPGQGDEQYF	TGTGCCAGCACCGCACCGGGACAGGGGGACGAGCAGTACTTC
-	TRBV5-6	TRBJ1-1	-	CASSLGPGGTEAFF	TGTGCCAGCAGCTTGGGACCGGGGGGCACTGAAGCTTTCTTT
-	TRBV9	TRBJ2-6	-	CASSVDSSGANVLTF	TGTGCCAGCAGCGTAGATAGCTCTGGGGCCAACGTCCTGACTTTC
once	TRBV13	TRBJ2-5	TRBD1	CASSSGQQETQYF	TGTGCCAGCAGCTCGGGACAGCAAGAGACCCAGTACTTC